This section outlines one TCR beta chain sequence together with its context. The sample is drawn from a study of shared clonotypes between healthy human individuals. V shed 2 bases and J shed 2 bases, with 16 bases lying between them. The germline V gene encodes CDR1 SEHNR and CDR2 FQNEAQ (reference sequence). This CDR3 comprises 16 residues. Here immunoSEQ multiplex PCR was the method, and the copy in TCRdb shows in-frame clones only, minus some. The data contain 100,000 to 130,000 clones, roughly two thirds of them singletons. This TCR was sampled from a woman aged 25-40 years in good health. The chain links TRBV7-9 to TRBJ2-7; D may match TRBD1 or TRBD2 (5 bases each). The sequencing input was memory CD8+ T cells sorted from blood. Indicated subset: CD45RO+ cells pooled with CCR7-negative TemRA cells. CDR3 protein: CASSLMRAGIAYEQYF. The CDR3, as DNA: TGTGCCAGCAGCTTAATGCGGGCAGGGATCGCCTACGAGCAGTACTTC. Full variable domain (rest looked up from reference TRBV7-9 and TRBJ2-7): DTGVSQNPRHKITKRGQNVTFRCDPISEHNRLYWYRQTLGQGPEFLTYFQNEAQLEKSRLLSDRFSAERPKGSFSTLEIQRTEQGDSAMYLCASSLMRAGIAYEQYFGPGTRLTVT.